Listed here are 6 T cell receptor beta chains from one sample, sequenced in a study of blood T cell repertoires in COVID-19. Profiled with immunoSEQ multiplex PCR; TCRdb holds only in-frame clones, not every one. The sample records roughly 130,000 clones, around 79% being singletons. Sequenced material: peripheral blood. These receptors came from a man between 60 and 75 years old with acute or convalescent COVID-19.

The chain links TRBV5-5 to TRBJ2-7; the match to TRBD1 covers 10 bases. V shed 5 bases and J 3 bases; nucleotides not matched to a gene: 14. The CDR3 spans 17 residues. Germline values: CDR1 SGHKS, CDR2 YYEKEE (reference sequence). The CDR3 nucleotides read TGTGCCAGCAGTTTTCCTGCCCGGGACAGGGGTAACTACGAGCAGTACTTC. This translates into CASSFPARDRGNYEQYF.

In the case of this clone: This sample also contains other DNA sequences that code for the same CDR3. The V and J genes are TRBV7-6 and TRBJ2-7; 9 bases match TRBD2. The J segment lost 4 bases and the V segment lost 2 bases, leaving 6 bases of the junction unmatched. This CDR3 is built from 15 residues. Germline CDR1 is SGHVS and CDR2 is FNYEAQ. In nucleotides, the CDR3 is TGTGCCAGCAGCTTAAGAGCGGGAGGTGTTTACGAGCAGTACTTC. It specifies CASSLRAGGVYEQYF.

V gene TRBV5-4 combines with J gene TRBJ1-6; weak D call: TRBD1 (5 bases). The CDR3 spans 15 residues. Trimming pared 2 bases from V and 7 bases from J, leaving 13 bases between. The V gene's germline CDR1 is SGHNT and CDR2 YYREEE (reference sequence). CDR3 in DNA: TGTGCCAGCAGCTTCGCAGGGATGGAAAATTCACCCCTCCACTTT. It encodes CASSFAGMENSPLHF. The entire variable domain, with the rest obtained from reference TRBV5-4 and TRBJ1-6, is as follows: ETGVTQSPTHLIKTRGQQVTLRCSSQSGHNTVSWYQQALGQGPQFIFQYYREEENGRGNFPPRFSGLQFPNYSSELNVNALELDDSALYLCASSFAGMENSPLHFGNGTRLTVT.

For the CDR3, the DNA is TGTGCCAGCAGCTTATCACTTAGGGGTGGCTACACCTTC. Protein sequence: CASSLSLRGGYTF. This sequence joins TRBV5-6 and TRBJ1-2; D may be TRBD1 (5 bases). The V gene's germline CDR1 is SGHDT and CDR2 YYEEEE. This CDR3 is built from 13 residues. The V end lost 2 bases, the J end lost 7 bases, and 12 bases lay between the germline ends. The full variable domain, with the rest looked up from reference TRBV5-6 and TRBJ1-2, is DAGVTQSPTHLIKTRGQQVTLRCSPKSGHDTVSWYQQALGQGPQFIFQYYEEEERQRGNFPDRFSGHQFPNYSSELNVNALLLGDSALYLCASSLSLRGGYTFGSGTRLTVV.

The CDR3 sequence: CASSLTSGPTQYF. Here the CDR3 DNA reads TGTGCCAGCAGCTTGACTAGCGGGCCTACCCAGTACTTC. The J gene is TRBJ2-5, the V gene TRBV5-4, with 9 positions matching TRBD2. Germline CDR1 is SGHNT and CDR2 is YYREEE (reference sequence). Trimming removed 1 base from V and 8 bases from J; junction bases left unmatched: 3. This CDR3 contains 13 residues.

Here the CDR3 reads CASSPGTGTVTDTQYF. CDR3 nucleotides: TGTGCCAGCTCACCAGGGACAGGGACGGTAACAGATACGCAGTATTTT. The chain joins TRBV18 to TRBJ2-3, with 9 nucleotides matching TRBD1. V was clipped by 2 bases and J by 3 bases; unmatched bases: 6. The CDR3 sequence is 16 residues long. Germline V gives CDR1 KGHSH, CDR2 LQKENI.